The 10 T cell receptor beta chains below were found in one sample sequenced in a study of cytomegalovirus exposure and HLA in healthy donors. Primers for the PCR totalled 60 Vbeta and 13 Jbeta. The method was immunoSEQ multiplex PCR; TCRdb's version includes in-frame clones alone and lacks a portion of them. This sample has more than 60,000 clones; about four fifths occur once, and the top ten carry about 4.5%. The sequenced material came from PBMCs. The receptors originated from a woman aged 25 to 45 in good health and CMV-seronegative.

The chain recombines TRBV2 with TRBJ1-5; D gene unclear. The CDR3 has 14 amino acids. The germline V gene encodes CDR1 SNHLY and CDR2 FYNNEI. Trimming took 1 base from V and 6 from J, leaving 10 bases between them. The CDR3 here is CASSEETTRQPQHF. CDR3 DNA: TGTGCCAGCAGTGAAGAGACAACTCGTCAGCCCCAGCATTTT.

The J gene is TRBJ2-7, the V gene TRBV2; 9 bases map to TRBD1. The CDR3 is made up of 16 amino acids. CDR1 SNHLY and CDR2 FYNNEI come from the germline V gene. V gave up 6 bases and J gave up 0 bases; unmatched junction bases: 9. The CDR3 region has the DNA TGTGCCAGCAGCCTAGACAGGGGGAAGGGCTCCTACGAGCAGTACTTC. Translating gives CASSLDRGKGSYEQYF.

This clone was seen a handful of times. J is TRBJ1-1 and V is TRBV10-1; TRBD1 agrees at 9 bases. Trimming cost V 8 bases and J 4 bases; bases outside gene matches: 5. Per the germline V gene, CDR1 is WNHNN and CDR2 is SYGVQD (reference sequence). This CDR3 contains 13 residues. CDR3 in amino acids: CASRDRDTTEAFF. CDR3 nucleotide sequence: TGCGCCAGCCGGGACAGGGATACCACTGAAGCTTTCTTT.

V usage is TRBV19 and J usage is TRBJ1-2; D call uncertain. Trimming cost V 4 bases and J 7 bases, with 16 bases left between them. The germline V gene has CDR1 LNHDA and CDR2 SQIVND (reference sequence). This CDR3 region has 14 residues. The CDR3 is CASSSLGSQAGYTF. The CDR3 region has the DNA TGTGCCAGTAGTAGCCTGGGCAGCCAGGCTGGCTACACCTTC.

This chain joins TRBV7-9 and TRBJ2-5; TRBD1 is a possible D gene (5 bases). The germline gives CDR1 SEHNR, CDR2 FQNEAQ (reference sequence). V shed 4 bases and J shed 4 bases, with 10 bases lying between them. The CDR3 spans 13 residues. In DNA, the CDR3 is TGTGCCAGCAGCTACAGGTCACGAGAGACCCAGTACTTC. Translation gives CASSYRSRETQYF.

This clone was seen once. The CDR3 coding sequence is TGTGCCAGCAGTTACCGGACAGGGCCCACCGGGGAGCTGTTTTTT. Amino acid sequence: CASSYRTGPTGELFF. The rearrangement uses TRBV6-5 and TRBJ2-2; 8 bases line up with TRBD1. CDR1 is MNHEY and CDR2 is SVGAGI in the germline V gene. The CDR3 covers 15 residues. V trimming: 2 bases; J trimming: 4 bases; junction bases outside the gene matches: 3.

CDR3 protein: CASSLVAGGNNEQFF. CDR3 DNA sequence: TGTGCCAGCAGCTTAGTGGCGGGGGGGAACAATGAGCAGTTCTTC. The chain links TRBV7-9 to TRBJ2-1, with 9 bases matching TRBD2. The germline V gene encodes CDR1 SEHNR and CDR2 FQNEAQ (reference sequence). This CDR3 is 15 amino acids long. V dropped 1 base and J dropped 5; count of bases not matched to a gene: 3.

The V gene is TRBV9, the J gene TRBJ1-2; 8 bases are shared with TRBD1. V shed 3 bases, J shed 7 bases, and the junction held 8 bases outside the gene matches. There are 14 residues in the CDR3. Germline V gene lookup returns CDR1 SGDLS and CDR2 YYNGEE. The CDR3 loop is CASSASTGGGGYTF. CDR3 DNA sequence: TGTGCCAGCAGCGCCAGTACAGGGGGTGGTGGCTACACCTTC.

This chain links TRBV13 with TRBJ2-6; D gene unclear. The germline V gene has CDR1 PRHDT and CDR2 FYEKMQ (reference sequence). The CDR3 length is 15 residues. V was clipped by 8 bases and J by 0 bases, with 11 bases between them. The CDR3 coding sequence is TGTGCCAGCCCTTCCTCAGGCTCTGGGGCCAACGTCCTGACTTTC. It yields the protein CASPSSGSGANVLTF.

This chain joins TRBV30 and TRBJ2-1; 13 bases fit TRBD2. The CDR3 consists of 15 residues. Germline CDR1 reads GTSNPN; CDR2 reads SVGIG (reference sequence). The ends lost 6 bases at V and 5 bases at J; junction bases unmatched: 7. CDR3 protein: CACGLAGDPHNEQFF. Here the CDR3 DNA reads TGTGCCTGCGGACTAGCGGGAGACCCCCACAATGAGCAGTTCTTC.